This TCR beta chain was identified during a study of cytomegalovirus exposure and HLA in healthy donors. The study ran its PCR with 60 Vbeta and 13 Jbeta primers. Libraries were prepared by immunoSEQ multiplex PCR; TCRdb keeps only in-frame clonotypes and omits some of them. Counted here are about 140,000 clones, approximately 80% occurring once; the ten biggest clones make up about 3.9%. This clone has more than one count but fewer than ten. This CDR3 is built from 15 residues. V dropped 3 bases and J dropped 6; count of bases not matched to a gene: 6. Looked up from germline, CDR1 is KGHSH and CDR2 is LQKENI.

The TCR sequence derives from a man aged 40-55 years in good health and CMV-seropositive. What was sequenced was PBMCs. This chain connects TRBV18 to TRBJ2-2; 8 bases are shared with TRBD1. CDR3: CASSPRQGQAGELFF. The CDR3, as DNA: TGTGCCAGCTCACCGAGACAGGGGCAGGCCGGGGAGCTGTTTTTT.